This T cell receptor beta chain was captured by sequencing in a study of human T cells and chemical hapten exposure. Findings and limits, study-wide: TCRs exceeding a frequency of 1 in 1000 stayed unchanged under DPC sensitization. Expanded TCRs formed significantly more large CDR3 similarity clusters than controls.

Individual cDNA molecules each carried unique molecular identifiers attached by the library. Using its own MiXCR run on the RACE reads, TCRdb lists one record per CDR3 protein. The data show roughly 38,000 distinct CDR3 sequences, more than 8% seen once. For this clonotype: What it recognizes is unknown.

Time point denoted: patch test 3, about 24 weeks after DPC sensitization. Noted treatment: therapeutic diphenylcyclopropenone sensitization with weekly scalp DPC. Sequencing started from total RNA isolated from unfractionated whole blood. Blood was drawn before each patch test was applied. With 5 bases clipped from V and 1 base from J, the junction kept 14 bases outside the gene matches. The CDR3 contains 19 residues. Germline-derived CDR1 and CDR2 are DFQATT and SNEGSKA (reference sequence). V usage is TRBV20-1 and J usage is TRBJ2-4; 13 nucleotides agree with TRBD2. Sequencing was performed on whole blood, taken in connection with sensitization to the hapten diphenylcyclopropenone (DPC). The clonotype comes from a man in his forties or fifties with alopecia areata. Some clones in this sample may be carry-over from other donors' samples. The CDR3 sequence is CSALTPGLAGNAAKNIQYF. The CDR3 DNA is TGCAGTGCTTTAACCCCGGGACTAGCGGGAAATGCGGCCAAAAACATTCAGTACTTC.